The 8 T cell receptor beta chains below were found in one sample sequenced in a study of blood T cell repertoires in COVID-19. Generated by immunoSEQ multiplex PCR, the TCRdb table keeps only in-frame clones and is missing some. Of about 200,000 clones in the sample, approximately 91% were seen once. Sequenced: peripheral blood. Source of these receptors: a man aged 45-60 years with COVID-19, enrolled during active disease.

The rearrangement uses TRBV7-9 and TRBJ2-5; perhaps TRBD2 as D (6 bases). The CDR3 is 15 amino acids. Trimming pared 7 bases from V and 2 bases from J, leaving 17 bases between. Germline V gene sequence: CDR1 SEHNR, CDR2 FQNEAQ (reference sequence). The CDR3 nucleotides read TGTGCCAGCACCAAATCCGGGGGACCACAAGAGACCCAGTACTTC. Translating it yields CASTKSGGPQETQYF.

This clone came up once. The chain is built from TRBV5-1 and TRBJ2-7, with D possibly being TRBD1 (5 bases). CDR1 and CDR2 (germline): SGHRS, YFSETQ. The CDR3 is 15 amino acids. Trimming took 0 bases from V and 0 from J, leaving 10 bases between them. DNA for the CDR3: TGCGCCAGCAGCTTGGGACAGAAAAGCTCCTACGAGCAGTACTTC. Translation: CASSLGQKSSYEQYF.

The chain employs TRBV5-1 and TRBJ2-2; a possible D gene is TRBD2 (7 bases). CDR1 SGHRS and CDR2 YFSETQ come from the germline V gene. V was shortened by 3 bases and J by 4 bases, with 13 bases between the two germline ends. The CDR3 runs to 15 residues. The CDR3: CASSSGGYVTGELFF. Written as DNA, the CDR3 is TGCGCCAGCAGCTCGGGGGGCTACGTCACCGGGGAGCTGTTTTTT. The variable domain in full, completed from reference TRBV5-1 and TRBJ2-2, reads KAGVTQTPRYLIKTRGQQVTLSCSPISGHRSVSWYQQTPGQGLQFLFEYFSETQRNKGNFPGRFSGRQFSNSRSEMNVSTLELGDSALYLCASSSGGYVTGELFFGEGSRLTVL.

The chain has TRBV11-3 and TRBJ2-1; 10 bases fit TRBD1. V gave up 5 bases and J gave up 6 bases; unmatched junction bases: 7. Looked up from germline, CDR1 is SGHNT and CDR2 is YENEEA. The CDR3 extends over 15 amino acids. The CDR3 nucleotides read TGTGCCAGCAGCACCGGGACAGGGGTGGTCAATGAGCAGTTCTTC. Its protein is CASSTGTGVVNEQFF.

This clone was seen just once. The rearrangement joins TRBV28 to TRBJ1-2; no clear D gene. The CDR3 loop spans 11 amino acids. V lost 5 bases and J 8 bases, leaving 9 bases between the germline ends. Per the germline V gene, CDR1 is MDHEN and CDR2 is SYDVKM. CDR3 in amino acids: CASSPGLGYTF. CDR3 DNA sequence: TGTGCCAGCAGTCCGGGTTTGGGCTACACCTTC.

The chain has TRBV10-3 and TRBJ2-5; D unresolved. Germline values: CDR1 ENHRY, CDR2 SYGVKD. This CDR3 has 13 amino acids. The V end lost 3 bases, the J end lost 4 bases, and 9 bases lay between the germline ends. The CDR3 sequence: CAISELRSETQYF. The DNA for the CDR3 is TGTGCCATCAGTGAACTTCGTTCAGAGACCCAGTACTTC.

This clone was counted only a few times. J is TRBJ2-7 and V is TRBV7-2, with 7 bases identical to TRBD2. The junction had 6 bases not matched to a gene; V was cut back by 1 base and J by 0 bases. The CDR3 has 16 amino acids. CDR1 and CDR2 from the germline V gene are SGHTA and FQGNSA. CDR3 sequence: CASSLGTAGSSYEQYF. The CDR3, as DNA: TGTGCCAGCAGCTTAGGTACAGCGGGGAGCTCCTACGAGCAGTACTTC.

The gene calls are TRBV10-3 and TRBJ2-2; 7 bases align to TRBD1. The germline CDR1 and CDR2 sequences are ENHRY and SYGVKD. Losses at the gene ends were 6 bases for V and 0 bases for J; bases not matched to a gene: 4. This CDR3 comprises 15 residues. The CDR3 reads CAIRGQAANTGELFF. The CDR3 coding sequence is TGTGCCATCAGAGGACAGGCCGCGAACACCGGGGAGCTGTTTTTT.